This T cell receptor beta chain appears in the sequencing data of a study of shared clonotypes between healthy human individuals. Losses at the gene ends were 4 bases for V and 3 bases for J; bases not matched to a gene: 3. The CDR3 is 13 residues long. CDR1 and CDR2 (germline): WSHSY, SAAADI. Here immunoSEQ multiplex PCR was the method, and the copy in TCRdb shows in-frame clones only, minus some. The table lists 2 million to 3 million clones, 90% to 95% of them singletons, with about 0.34% in the top ten. Donors were healthy HIV-negative adults without recently reported acute infections or vaccinations.

Sequencing input: naive CD4+ T cells from PBMCs. Subset meaning: CD45RA+ positively selected. The TCR originated in a man aged 18 to 29 in good health. Some clones in this sample may be carry-over from other donors' samples. The chain has TRBV10-2 and TRBJ2-7; 7 bases fit TRBD1. The CDR3 DNA is TGCGCCAGCAGTGCCGGGACAGTCTACGAGCAGTACTTC. It codes for CASSAGTVYEQYF.